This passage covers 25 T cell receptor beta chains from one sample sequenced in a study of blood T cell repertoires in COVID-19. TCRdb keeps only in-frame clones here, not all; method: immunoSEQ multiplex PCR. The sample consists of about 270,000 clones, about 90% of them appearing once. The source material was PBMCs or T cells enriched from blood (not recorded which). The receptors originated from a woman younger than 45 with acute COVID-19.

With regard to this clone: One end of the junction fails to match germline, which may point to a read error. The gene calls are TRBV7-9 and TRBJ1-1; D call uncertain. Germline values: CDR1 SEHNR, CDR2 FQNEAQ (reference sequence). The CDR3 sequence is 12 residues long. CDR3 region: CASRAGNPEAFF. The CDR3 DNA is TGTGCCAGCAGGGCCGGGAACCCTGAAGCTTTCTTT.

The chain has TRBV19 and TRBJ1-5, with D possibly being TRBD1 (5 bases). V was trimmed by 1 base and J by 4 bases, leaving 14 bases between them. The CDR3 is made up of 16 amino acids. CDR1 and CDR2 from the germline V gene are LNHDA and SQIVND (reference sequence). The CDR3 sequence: CASSIGRGRWNQPQHF. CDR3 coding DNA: TGTGCCAGTAGTATAGGGAGGGGAAGATGGAATCAGCCCCAGCATTTT.

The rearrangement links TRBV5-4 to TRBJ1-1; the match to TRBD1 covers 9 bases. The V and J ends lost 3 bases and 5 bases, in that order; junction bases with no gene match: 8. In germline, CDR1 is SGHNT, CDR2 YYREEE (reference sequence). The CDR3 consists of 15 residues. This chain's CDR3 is CASSSGQGIGTEAFF. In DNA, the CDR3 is TGTGCCAGCAGCTCGGGACAGGGTATCGGGACTGAAGCTTTCTTT.

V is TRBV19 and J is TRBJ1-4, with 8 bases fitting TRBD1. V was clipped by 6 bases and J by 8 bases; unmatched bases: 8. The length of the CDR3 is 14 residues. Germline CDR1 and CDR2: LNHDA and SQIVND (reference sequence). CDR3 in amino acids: CASSRGRVDEKLFF. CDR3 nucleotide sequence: TGTGCCAGTAGCAGGGGGCGCGTTGACGAAAAACTGTTTTTT.

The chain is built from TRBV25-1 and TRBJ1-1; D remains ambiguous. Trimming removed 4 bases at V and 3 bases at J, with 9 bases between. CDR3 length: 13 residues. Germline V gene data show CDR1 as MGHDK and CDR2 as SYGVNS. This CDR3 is CASSAERYTEAFF. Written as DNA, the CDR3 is TGTGCCAGCAGTGCCGAGAGGTACACTGAAGCTTTCTTT.

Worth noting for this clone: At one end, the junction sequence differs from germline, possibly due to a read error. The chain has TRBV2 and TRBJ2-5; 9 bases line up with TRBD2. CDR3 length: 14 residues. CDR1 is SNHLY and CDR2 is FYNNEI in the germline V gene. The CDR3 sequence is CVSDGAGGQETQYF. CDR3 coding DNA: TGTGTCAGCGACGGAGCGGGAGGACAAGAGACCCAGTACTTC.

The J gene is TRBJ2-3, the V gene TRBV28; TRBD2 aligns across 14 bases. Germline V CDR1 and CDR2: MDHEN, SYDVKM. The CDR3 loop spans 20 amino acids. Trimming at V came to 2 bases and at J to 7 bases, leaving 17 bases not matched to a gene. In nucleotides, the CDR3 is TGTGCCAGCAGTTTAAGGTATACCCCCGGGACTAGCGGGAGAGACAATACGCAGTATTTT. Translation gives CASSLRYTPGTSGRDNTQYF.

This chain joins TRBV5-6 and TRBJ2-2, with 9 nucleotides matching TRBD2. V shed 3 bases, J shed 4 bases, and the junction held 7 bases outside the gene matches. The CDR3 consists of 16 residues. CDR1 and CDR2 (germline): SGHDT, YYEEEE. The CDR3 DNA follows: TGTGCCAGCAGCTCGAAGACTAGCGGAGTCACCGGGGAGCTGTTTTTT. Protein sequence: CASSSKTSGVTGELFF. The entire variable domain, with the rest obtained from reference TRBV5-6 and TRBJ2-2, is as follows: DAGVTQSPTHLIKTRGQQVTLRCSPKSGHDTVSWYQQALGQGPQFIFQYYEEEERQRGNFPDRFSGHQFPNYSSELNVNALLLGDSALYLCASSSKTSGVTGELFFGEGSRLTVL.

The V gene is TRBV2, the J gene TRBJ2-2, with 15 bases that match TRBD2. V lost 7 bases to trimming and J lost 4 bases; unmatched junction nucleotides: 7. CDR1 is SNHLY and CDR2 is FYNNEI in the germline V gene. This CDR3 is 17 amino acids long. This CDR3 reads CASKGTSGRFSTGELFF. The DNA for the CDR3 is TGTGCCAGCAAAGGGACTAGCGGGAGGTTTAGCACCGGGGAGCTGTTTTTT.

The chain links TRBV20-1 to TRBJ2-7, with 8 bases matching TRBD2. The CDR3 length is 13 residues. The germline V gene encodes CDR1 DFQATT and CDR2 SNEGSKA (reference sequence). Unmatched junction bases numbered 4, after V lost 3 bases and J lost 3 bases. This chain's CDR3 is CSASSSGFYEQYF. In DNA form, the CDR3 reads TGCAGTGCTAGTTCTAGCGGGTTCTACGAGCAGTACTTC.

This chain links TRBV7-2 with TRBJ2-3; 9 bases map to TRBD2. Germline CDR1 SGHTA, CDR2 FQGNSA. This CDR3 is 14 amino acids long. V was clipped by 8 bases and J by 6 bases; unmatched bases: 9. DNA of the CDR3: TGTGCCAGCGATAGCGGGAGAGTTAGGGATACGCAGTATTTT. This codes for CASDSGRVRDTQYF.

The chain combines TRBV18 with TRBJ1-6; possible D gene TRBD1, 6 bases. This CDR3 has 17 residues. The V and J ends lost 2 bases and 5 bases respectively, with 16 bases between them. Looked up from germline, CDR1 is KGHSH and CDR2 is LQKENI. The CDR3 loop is CASSPSEGQGNNSPLHF. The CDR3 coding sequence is TGTGCCAGCTCACCATCCGAGGGACAAGGAAATAATTCACCCCTCCACTTT.

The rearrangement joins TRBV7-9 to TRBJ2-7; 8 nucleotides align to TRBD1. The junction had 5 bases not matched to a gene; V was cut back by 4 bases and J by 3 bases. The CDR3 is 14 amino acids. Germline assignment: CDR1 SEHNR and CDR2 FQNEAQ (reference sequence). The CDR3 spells CASSSDREDYEQYF. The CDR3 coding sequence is TGTGCCAGCAGCTCGGACAGGGAGGACTACGAGCAGTACTTC. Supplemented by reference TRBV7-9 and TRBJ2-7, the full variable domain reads DTGVSQNPRHKITKRGQNVTFRCDPISEHNRLYWYRQTLGQGPEFLTYFQNEAQLEKSRLLSDRFSAERPKGSFSTLEIQRTEQGDSAMYLCASSSDREDYEQYFGPGTRLTVT.

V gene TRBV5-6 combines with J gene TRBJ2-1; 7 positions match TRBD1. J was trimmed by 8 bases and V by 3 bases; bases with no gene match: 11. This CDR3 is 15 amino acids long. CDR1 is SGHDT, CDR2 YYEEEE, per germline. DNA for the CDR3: TGTGCCAGCAGCTCGACAGGGACCCCCTGGGATGAGCAGTTCTTC. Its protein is CASSSTGTPWDEQFF.

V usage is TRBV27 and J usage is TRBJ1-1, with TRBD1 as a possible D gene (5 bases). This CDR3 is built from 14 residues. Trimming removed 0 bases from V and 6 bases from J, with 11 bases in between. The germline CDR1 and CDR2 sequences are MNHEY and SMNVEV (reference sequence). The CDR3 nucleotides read TGTGCCAGCAGTTTATCGCCTGCGGGGGCTGAAGCTTTCTTT. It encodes CASSLSPAGAEAFF.

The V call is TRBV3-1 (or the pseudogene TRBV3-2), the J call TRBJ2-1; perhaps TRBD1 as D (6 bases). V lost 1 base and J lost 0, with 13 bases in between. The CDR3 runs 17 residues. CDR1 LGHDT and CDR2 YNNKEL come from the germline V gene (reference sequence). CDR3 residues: CASSQVRGGSSYNEQFF. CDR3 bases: TGTGCCAGCAGCCAAGTACGAGGGGGAAGCTCCTACAATGAGCAGTTCTTC.

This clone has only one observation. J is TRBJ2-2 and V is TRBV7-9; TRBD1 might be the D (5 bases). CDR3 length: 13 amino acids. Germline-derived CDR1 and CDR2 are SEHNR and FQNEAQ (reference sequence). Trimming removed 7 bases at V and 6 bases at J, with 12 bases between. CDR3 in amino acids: CASNRPGPGELFF. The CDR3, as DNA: TGTGCCAGCAATCGACCAGGGCCCGGGGAGCTGTTTTTT.

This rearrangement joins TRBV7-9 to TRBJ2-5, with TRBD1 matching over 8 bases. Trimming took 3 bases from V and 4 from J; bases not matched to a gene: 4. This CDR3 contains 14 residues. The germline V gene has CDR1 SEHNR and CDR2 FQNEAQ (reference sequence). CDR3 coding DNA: TGTGCCAGCAGCTTCGGACAGGGACGAGAGACCCAGTACTTC. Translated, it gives CASSFGQGRETQYF.

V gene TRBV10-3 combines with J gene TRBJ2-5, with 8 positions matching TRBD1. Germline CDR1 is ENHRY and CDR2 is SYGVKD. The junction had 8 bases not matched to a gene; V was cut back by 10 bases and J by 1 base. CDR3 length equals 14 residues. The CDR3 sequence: CATSFGQGQETQYF. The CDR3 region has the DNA TGTGCCACGTCCTTCGGACAGGGCCAAGAGACCCAGTACTTC.

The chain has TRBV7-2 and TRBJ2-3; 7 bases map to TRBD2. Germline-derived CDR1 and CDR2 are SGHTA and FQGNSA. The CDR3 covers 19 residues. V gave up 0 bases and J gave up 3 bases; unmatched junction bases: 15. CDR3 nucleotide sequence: TGTGCCAGCAGCTTAGCGAGGGTGGGCGGGGGTAGCCCAACAGATACGCAGTATTTT. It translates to CASSLARVGGGSPTDTQYF.

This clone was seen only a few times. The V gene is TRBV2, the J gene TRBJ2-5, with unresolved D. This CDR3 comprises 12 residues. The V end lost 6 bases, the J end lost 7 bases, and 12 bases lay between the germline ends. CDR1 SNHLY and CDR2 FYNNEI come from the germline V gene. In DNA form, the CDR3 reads TGTGCCAGCAGGGCAACGTCGGGGACCCAGTACTTC. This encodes CASRATSGTQYF.

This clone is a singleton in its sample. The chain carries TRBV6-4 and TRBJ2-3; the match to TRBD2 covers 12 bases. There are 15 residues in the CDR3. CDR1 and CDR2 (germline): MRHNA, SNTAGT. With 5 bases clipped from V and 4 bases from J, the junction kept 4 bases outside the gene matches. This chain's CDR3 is CASSLAGGAADTQYF. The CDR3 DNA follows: TGTGCCAGCAGTCTAGCGGGAGGGGCGGCAGATACGCAGTATTTT.

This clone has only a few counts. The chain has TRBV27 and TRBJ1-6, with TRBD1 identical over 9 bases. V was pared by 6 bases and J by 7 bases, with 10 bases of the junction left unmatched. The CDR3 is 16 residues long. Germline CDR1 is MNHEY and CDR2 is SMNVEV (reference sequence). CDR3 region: CASSTLGQGTNSPLHF. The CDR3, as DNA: TGTGCCAGCAGCACCCTTGGACAGGGGACCAATTCACCCCTCCACTTT.

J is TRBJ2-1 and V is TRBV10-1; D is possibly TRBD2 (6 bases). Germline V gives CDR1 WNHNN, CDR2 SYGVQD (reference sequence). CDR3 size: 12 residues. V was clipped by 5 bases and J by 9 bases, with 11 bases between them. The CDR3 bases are TGCGCCAGCAGTCGAGCGGGTATTGAGCAGTTCTTC. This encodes CASSRAGIEQFF.

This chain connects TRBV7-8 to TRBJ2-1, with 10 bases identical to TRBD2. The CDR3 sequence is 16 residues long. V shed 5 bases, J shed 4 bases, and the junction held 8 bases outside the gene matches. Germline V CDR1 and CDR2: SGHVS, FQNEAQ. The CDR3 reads CASSTGLADPYNEQFF. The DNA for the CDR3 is TGTGCCAGCAGCACTGGACTAGCGGACCCTTACAATGAGCAGTTCTTC.